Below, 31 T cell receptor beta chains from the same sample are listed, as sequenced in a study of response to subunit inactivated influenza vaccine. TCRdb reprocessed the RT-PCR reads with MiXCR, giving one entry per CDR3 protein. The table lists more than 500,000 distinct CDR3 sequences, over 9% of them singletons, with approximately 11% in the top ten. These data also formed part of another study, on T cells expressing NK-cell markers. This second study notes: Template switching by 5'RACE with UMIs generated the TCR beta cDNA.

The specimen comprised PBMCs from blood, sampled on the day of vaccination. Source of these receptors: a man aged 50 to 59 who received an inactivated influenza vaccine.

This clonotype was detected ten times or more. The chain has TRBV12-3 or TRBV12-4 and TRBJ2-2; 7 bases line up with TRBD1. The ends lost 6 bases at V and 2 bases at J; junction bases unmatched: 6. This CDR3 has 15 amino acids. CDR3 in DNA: TGTGCCAGCAGCCGCGACAGGGCAAACACCGGGGAGCTGTTTTTT. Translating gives CASSRDRANTGELFF.

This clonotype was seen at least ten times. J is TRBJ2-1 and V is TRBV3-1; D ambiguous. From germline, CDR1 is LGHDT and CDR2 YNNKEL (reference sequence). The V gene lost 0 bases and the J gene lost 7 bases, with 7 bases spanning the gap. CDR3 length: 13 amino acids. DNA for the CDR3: TGTGCCAGCAGCCAAGATACTGATAATGAGCAGTTCTTC. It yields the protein CASSQDTDNEQFF.

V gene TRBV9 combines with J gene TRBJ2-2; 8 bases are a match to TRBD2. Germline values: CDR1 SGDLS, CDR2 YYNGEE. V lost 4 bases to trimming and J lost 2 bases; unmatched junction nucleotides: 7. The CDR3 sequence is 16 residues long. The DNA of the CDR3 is TGTGCCAGCAGCATACAGCGGGGGTTAAACACCGGGGAGCTGTTTTTT. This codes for CASSIQRGLNTGELFF.

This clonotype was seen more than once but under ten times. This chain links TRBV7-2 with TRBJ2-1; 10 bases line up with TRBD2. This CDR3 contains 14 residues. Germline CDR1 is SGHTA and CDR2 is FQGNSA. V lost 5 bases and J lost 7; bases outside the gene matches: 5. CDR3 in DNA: TGTGCCAGCAGCCAAGGACTAGCGGCTAATGAGCAGTTCTTC. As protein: CASSQGLAANEQFF.

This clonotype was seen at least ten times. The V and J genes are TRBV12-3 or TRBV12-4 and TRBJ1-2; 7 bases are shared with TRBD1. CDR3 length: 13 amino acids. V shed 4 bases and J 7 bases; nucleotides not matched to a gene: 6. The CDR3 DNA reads TGTGCCAGCAGTTCGCGGACAGGATCTGGCTACACCTTC. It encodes CASSSRTGSGYTF.

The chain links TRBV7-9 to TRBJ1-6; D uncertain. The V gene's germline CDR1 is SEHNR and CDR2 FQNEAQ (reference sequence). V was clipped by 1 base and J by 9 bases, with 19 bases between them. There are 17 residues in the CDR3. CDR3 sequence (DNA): TGTGCCAGCAGCTTAGAAGGAATGGCGAGCGCCCTTTCACCCCTCCACTTT. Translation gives CASSLEGMASALSPLHF.

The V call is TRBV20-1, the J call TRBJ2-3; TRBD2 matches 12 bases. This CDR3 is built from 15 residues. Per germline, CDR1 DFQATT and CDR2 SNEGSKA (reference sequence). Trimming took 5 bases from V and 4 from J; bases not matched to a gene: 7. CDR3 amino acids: CSAAGTSGLPDTQYF. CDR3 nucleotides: TGCAGTGCTGCCGGGACTAGCGGGCTGCCAGATACGCAGTATTTT.

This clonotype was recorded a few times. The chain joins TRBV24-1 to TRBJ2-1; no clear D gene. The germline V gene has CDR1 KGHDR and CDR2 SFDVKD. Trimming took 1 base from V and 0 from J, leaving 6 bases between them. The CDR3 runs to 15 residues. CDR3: CATSDFTDSYNEQFF. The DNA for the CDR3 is TGTGCCACCAGTGATTTCACAGACTCCTACAATGAGCAGTTCTTC.

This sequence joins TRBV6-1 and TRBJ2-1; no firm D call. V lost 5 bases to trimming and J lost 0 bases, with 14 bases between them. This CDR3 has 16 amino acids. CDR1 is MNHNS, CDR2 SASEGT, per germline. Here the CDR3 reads CASSTLQVSSYNEQFF. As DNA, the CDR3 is TGTGCCAGCAGTACCCTCCAGGTTAGCTCCTACAATGAGCAGTTCTTC.

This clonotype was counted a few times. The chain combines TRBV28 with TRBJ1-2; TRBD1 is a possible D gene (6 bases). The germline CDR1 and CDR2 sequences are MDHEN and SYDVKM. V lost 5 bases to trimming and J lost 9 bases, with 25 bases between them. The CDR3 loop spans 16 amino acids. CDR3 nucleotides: TGTGCCAGCAGTCCTACGTCCTCCGGGACACCCGGACGCTACACCTTC. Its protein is CASSPTSSGTPGRYTF.

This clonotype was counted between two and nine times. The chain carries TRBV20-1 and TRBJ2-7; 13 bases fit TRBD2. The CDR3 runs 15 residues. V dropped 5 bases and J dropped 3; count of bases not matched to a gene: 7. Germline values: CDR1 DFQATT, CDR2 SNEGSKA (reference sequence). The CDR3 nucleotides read TGCAGTGCTGAGTCCGGGACTAGCGGGATCTACGAGCAGTACTTC. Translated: CSAESGTSGIYEQYF.

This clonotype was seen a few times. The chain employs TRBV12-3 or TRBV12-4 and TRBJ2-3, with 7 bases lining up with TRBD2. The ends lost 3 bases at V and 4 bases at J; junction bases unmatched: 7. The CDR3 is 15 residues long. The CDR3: CASSLGEGLSDTQYF. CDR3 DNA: TGTGCCAGCAGTTTGGGGGAGGGCCTGTCAGATACGCAGTATTTT.

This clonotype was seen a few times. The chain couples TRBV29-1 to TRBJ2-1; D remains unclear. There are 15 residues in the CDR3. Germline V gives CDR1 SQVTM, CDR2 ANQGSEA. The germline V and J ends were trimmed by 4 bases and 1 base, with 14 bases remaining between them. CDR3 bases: TGCAGCGTTGCCCCTCATACATCGTCCTACAATGAGCAGTTCTTC. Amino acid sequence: CSVAPHTSSYNEQFF.

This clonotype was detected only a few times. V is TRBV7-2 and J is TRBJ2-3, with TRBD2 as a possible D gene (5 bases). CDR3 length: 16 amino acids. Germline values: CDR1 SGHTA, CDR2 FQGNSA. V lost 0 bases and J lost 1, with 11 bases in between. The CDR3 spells CASSLARPRGTDTQYF. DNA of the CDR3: TGTGCCAGCAGCTTAGCGCGGCCGCGGGGCACAGATACGCAGTATTTT.

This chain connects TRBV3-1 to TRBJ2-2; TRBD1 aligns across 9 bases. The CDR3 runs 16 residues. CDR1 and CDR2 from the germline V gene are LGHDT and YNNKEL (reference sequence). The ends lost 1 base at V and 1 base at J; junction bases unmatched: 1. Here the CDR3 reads CASSQVDRGNTGELFF. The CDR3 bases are TGTGCCAGCAGCCAAGTGGACAGGGGGAACACCGGGGAGCTGTTTTTT. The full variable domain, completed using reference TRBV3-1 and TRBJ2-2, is DTAVSQTPKYLVTQMGNDKSIKCEQNLGHDTMYWYKQDSKKFLKIMFSYNNKELIINETVPNRFSPKSPDKAHLNLHINSLELGDSAVYFCASSQVDRGNTGELFFGEGSRLTVL.

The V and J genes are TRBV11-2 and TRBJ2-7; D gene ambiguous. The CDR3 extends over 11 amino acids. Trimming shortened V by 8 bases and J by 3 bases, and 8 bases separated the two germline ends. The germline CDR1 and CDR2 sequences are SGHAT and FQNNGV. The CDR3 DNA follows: TGTGCCAGCGGGCGGCACTACGAGCAGTACTTC. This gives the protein CASGRHYEQYF.

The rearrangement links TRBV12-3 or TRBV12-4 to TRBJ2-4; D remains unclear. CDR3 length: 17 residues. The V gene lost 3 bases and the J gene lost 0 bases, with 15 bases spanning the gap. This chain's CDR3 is CASSFRASALAKNIQYF. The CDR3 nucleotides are TGTGCCAGCAGTTTTAGAGCTAGTGCCCTAGCCAAAAACATTCAGTACTTC.

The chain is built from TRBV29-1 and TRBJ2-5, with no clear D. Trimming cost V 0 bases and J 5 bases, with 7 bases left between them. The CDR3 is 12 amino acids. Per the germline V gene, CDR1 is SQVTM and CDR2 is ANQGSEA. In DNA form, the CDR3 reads TGCAGCGTTGAAGACCCTGGGGAGACCCAGTACTTC. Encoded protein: CSVEDPGETQYF. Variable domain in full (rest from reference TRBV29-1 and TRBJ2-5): SAVISQKPSRDICQRGTSLTIQCQVDSQVTMMFWYRQQPGQSLTLIATANQGSEATYESGFVIDKFPISRPNLTFSTLTVSNMSPEDSSIYLCSVEDPGETQYFGPGTRLLVL.

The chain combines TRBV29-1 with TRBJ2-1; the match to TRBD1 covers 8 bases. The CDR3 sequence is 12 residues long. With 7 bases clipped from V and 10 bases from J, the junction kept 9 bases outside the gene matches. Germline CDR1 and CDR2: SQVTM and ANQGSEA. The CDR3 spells CSARTGPGEQFF. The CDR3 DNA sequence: TGCAGCGCCAGGACAGGGCCAGGGGAGCAGTTCTTC.

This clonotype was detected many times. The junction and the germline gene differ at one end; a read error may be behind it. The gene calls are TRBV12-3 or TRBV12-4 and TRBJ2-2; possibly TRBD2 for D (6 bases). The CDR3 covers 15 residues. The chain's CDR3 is CASSLAGSNTGELFF. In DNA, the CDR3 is TGCGCCAGCAGCTTGGCGGGATCGAACACCGGGGAGCTGTTTTTT.

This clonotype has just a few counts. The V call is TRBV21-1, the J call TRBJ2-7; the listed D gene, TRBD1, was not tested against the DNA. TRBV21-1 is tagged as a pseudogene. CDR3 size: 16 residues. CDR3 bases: TGTGCCAGCAGCATTTTCGTGGGACCCAATACCTACGAGCAGTACTTC. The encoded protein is CASSIFVGPNTYEQYF.

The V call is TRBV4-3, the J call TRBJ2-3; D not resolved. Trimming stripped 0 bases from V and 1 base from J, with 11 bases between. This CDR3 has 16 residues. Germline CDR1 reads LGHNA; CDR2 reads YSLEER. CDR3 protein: CASSQDWPQGTDTQYF. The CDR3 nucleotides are TGCGCCAGCAGCCAAGATTGGCCTCAAGGCACAGATACGCAGTATTTT.

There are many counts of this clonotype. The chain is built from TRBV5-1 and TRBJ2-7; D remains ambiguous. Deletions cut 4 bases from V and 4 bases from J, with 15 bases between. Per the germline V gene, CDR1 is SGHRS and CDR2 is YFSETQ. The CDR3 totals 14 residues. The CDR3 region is CASSMMMAEYEQYF. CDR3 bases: TGCGCCAGCAGCATGATGATGGCGGAGTACGAGCAGTACTTC.

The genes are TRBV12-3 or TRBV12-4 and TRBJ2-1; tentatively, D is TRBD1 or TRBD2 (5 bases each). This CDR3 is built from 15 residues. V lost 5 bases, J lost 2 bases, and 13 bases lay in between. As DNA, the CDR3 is TGTGCCAGCAGTCCCTCGGGGCGGCCCTACAATGAGCAGTTCTTC. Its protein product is CASSPSGRPYNEQFF.

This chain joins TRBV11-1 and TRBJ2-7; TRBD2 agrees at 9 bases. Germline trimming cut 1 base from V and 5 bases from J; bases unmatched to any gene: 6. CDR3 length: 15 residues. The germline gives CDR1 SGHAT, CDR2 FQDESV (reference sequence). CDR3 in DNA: TGTGCCAGCAGCTTAGAGGGGACTAGCATCCACGAGCAGTACTTC. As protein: CASSLEGTSIHEQYF.

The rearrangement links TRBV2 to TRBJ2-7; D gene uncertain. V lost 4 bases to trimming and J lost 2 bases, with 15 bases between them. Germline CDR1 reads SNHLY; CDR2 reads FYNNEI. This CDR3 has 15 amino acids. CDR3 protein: CASSAPRYSTYEQYF. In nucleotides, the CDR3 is TGTGCCAGCAGTGCCCCGCGTTACAGCACCTACGAGCAGTACTTC.

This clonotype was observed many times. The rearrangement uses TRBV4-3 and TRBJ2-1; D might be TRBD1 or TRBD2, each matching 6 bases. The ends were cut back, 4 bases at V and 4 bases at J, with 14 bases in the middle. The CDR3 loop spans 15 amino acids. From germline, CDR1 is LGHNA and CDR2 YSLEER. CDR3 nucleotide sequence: TGCGCCAGCAGCCGAGGAGGGGGTGGGTACAATGAGCAGTTCTTC. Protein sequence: CASSRGGGGYNEQFF.

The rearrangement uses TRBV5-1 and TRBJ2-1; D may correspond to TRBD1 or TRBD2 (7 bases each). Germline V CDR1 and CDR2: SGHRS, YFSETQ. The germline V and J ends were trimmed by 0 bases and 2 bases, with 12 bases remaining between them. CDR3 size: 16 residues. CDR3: CASSLEGGGAYNEQFF. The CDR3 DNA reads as TGCGCCAGCAGCTTGGAGGGAGGGGGCGCCTACAATGAGCAGTTCTTC.

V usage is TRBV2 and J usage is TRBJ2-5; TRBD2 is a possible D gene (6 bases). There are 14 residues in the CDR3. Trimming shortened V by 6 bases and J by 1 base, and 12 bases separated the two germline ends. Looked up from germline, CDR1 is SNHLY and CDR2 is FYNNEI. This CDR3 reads CASRPRLVQETQYF. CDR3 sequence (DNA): TGTGCCAGCAGACCAAGACTAGTCCAAGAGACCCAGTACTTC.

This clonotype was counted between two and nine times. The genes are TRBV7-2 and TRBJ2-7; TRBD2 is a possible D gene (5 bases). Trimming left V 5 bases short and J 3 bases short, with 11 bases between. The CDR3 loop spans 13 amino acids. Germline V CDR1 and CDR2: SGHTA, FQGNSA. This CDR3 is CASSQRRDYEQYF. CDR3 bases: TGTGCCAGCAGCCAGCGCCGGGACTACGAGCAGTACTTC.

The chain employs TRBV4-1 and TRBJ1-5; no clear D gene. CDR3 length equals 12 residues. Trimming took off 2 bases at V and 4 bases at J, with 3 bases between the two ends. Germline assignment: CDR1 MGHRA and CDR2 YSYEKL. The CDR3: CASSQPNQPQHF. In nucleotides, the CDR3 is TGCGCCAGCAGCCAACCTAATCAGCCCCAGCATTTT.